Listed below are T cell receptor beta chains from one sample, sequenced in a study of cytomegalovirus exposure and HLA in healthy donors. The assay was immunoSEQ multiplex PCR, and TCRdb's table has in-frame clones only and misses some. The sample carries over 70,000 clones, just over 65% recorded once. Sequenced input: PBMCs. The receptors stem from a man younger than 40 in good health and CMV-seronegative. Both conserved end residues are part of each CDR3. The D gene is left open where the match is weak. Size tells how often a clone was seen (once, few, many) or the class of an expanded clone, and some rows leave it out.

V gene	J gene	D gene	clone size	CDR3 DNA	CDR3 protein
TRBV30	TRBJ2-7	TRBD1	-	TGTGCCTGGAGTGGGACAGGGACCTCCTACGAGCAGTACTTC	CAWSGTGTSYEQYF
TRBV30	TRBJ1-2	TRBD1	once	TGTGCCTGGAGTGCAACCCACCTCCGGACAGGAGGATTAAGGGGCTACACCTTC	CAWSATHLRTGGLRGYTF
TRBV7-9	TRBJ2-7	-	-	TGTGCCAGCAGCCCTCGGGCAGGGTTAAGTGCGCAGTACTTC	CASSPRAGLSAQYF
TRBV27	TRBJ2-2	-	-	TGTGCCAGCAGGAGACAGGCTCCGGGGGAGCTGTTTTTT	CASRRQAPGELFF
TRBV7-9	TRBJ1-1	-	-	TGTGCCAGCAGCTTAGCTGGGGGGGTGAACACTGAAGCTTTCTTT	CASSLAGGVNTEAFF
TRBV23-1	TRBJ1-4	-	-	TGCGCCAGCAGTCCGTTCCGGGGGGCCGGTGAAAAACTGTTTTTT	CASSPFRGAGEKLFF
TRBV29-1	TRBJ2-5	-	-	TGCAGCGTTGAAGTTGGAGTCCAAGAGACCCAGTACTTC	CSVEVGVQETQYF
TRBV9	TRBJ2-5	-	-	TGTGCCAGCAGCGTAGATCGGGTACAAGAGACCCAGTACTTC	CASSVDRVQETQYF
TRBV6-4	TRBJ1-2	-	-	TGTGCCAGCAGTGCCCCCGTCTATGGCTACACCTTC	CASSAPVYGYTF
TRBV6-6	TRBJ2-7	TRBD1	once	TGTGCCACCCTCCCGGACAGGGGGCTCGAGCAGTACTTC	CATLPDRGLEQYF
TRBV29-1	TRBJ1-1	TRBD1	-	TGCAGCGTTCCGGGGGCAGGGGGGTCTCTCACTGAAGCTTTCTTT	CSVPGAGGSLTEAFF
TRBV2	TRBJ2-4	TRBD2	-	TGTGCCAGCAGTGGTGGGAGACTAGCGGGAAACATTCAGTACTTC	CASSGGRLAGNIQYF
TRBV5-6	TRBJ2-7	TRBD1	-	TGTGCCAGCAGCTTGGTTAGCGACAGGGCCTACGAGCAGTACTTC	CASSLVSDRAYEQYF
TRBV10-2	TRBJ2-1	-	few	TGCGCCAGCAGCGAAAGCGCCGGGAGCTCCTACAATGAGCAGTTCTTC	CASSESAGSSYNEQFF
TRBV12-5	TRBJ2-2	-	-	TGTGCTAGTGGTTTGGCAGGGGTGGCCGGGGAGCTGTTTTTT	CASGLAGVAGELFF
TRBV27	TRBJ2-7	-	few	TGTGCCAGCAGTCCACACATCTCCGGGACACCCGGAGTCGAGCAGTACTTC	CASSPHISGTPGVEQYF
TRBV27	TRBJ2-5	TRBD2	-	TGTGCCAGCAGTTTGGGACTAGCGGGAGCCGAGACCCAGTACTTC	CASSLGLAGAETQYF
TRBV5-4	TRBJ2-7	TRBD1	-	TGTGCCAGCAGCCACCGGGACAGGATCTACGAGCAGTACTTC	CASSHRDRIYEQYF
TRBV6-5	TRBJ2-1	TRBD2	-	TGTGCCAGCAGTTCGGGCAGACTAGCGGGAATGGATGAGCAGTTCTTC	CASSSGRLAGMDEQFF
TRBV29-1	TRBJ2-2	TRBD2	-	TGCAGCGTCGCCTTTCACGGGCTAGCGGGGGATTCCGGGGAGCTGTTTTTT	CSVAFHGLAGDSGELFF
TRBV5-6	TRBJ2-1	TRBD1	few	TGTGCCAGCAGCCCCGGGACAGGGGTCGATGAGCAGTTCTTC	CASSPGTGVDEQFF
TRBV28	TRBJ1-1	-	-	TGTGCCAGCTGCCTCTCGAGGACTGAAGCTTTCTTT	CASCLSRTEAFF